Here is one T cell receptor (beta chain) with its context. The data were taken from a study of control samples from healthy donors and cancer patients. CDR1 and CDR2 (germline): SGHNT, YYREEE (reference sequence). V was shortened by 4 bases and J by 7 bases, with 17 bases between the two germline ends. CDR3 length equals 14 residues. TCRdb's table, derived via immunoSEQ multiplex PCR, lists solely in-frame clones and lacks some. Of tens of thousands of clones in the sample, 80% to 95% are singletons; the top ten hold 0.95% to 1.5%. The chain couples TRBV5-4 to TRBJ1-2; weak D call: TRBD1 (5 bases). Sample: PBMCs. The TCR originated in a woman aged 40 to 50 with lung cancer. CDR3 nucleotide sequence: TGTGCCAGCAGCGCGTCCCTGACGGGACCTGGCTACACCTTC. This translates into CASSASLTGPGYTF.